The table lists the clone carrying this T cell receptor (beta chain) with a few counts. This entry belongs to a study of T cells after yellow fever vaccination. The CDR3 spans 17 residues. V shed 6 bases and J shed 2 bases, with 20 bases lying between them. CDR1 and CDR2 from the germline V gene are WSHSY and SAAADI. TCRdb re-called the 5' RACE reads through MiXCR, storing one row per CDR3 protein. Of fewer than 450,000 distinct CDR3 sequences listed, roughly 7.5% are singletons. The chain has TRBV10-2 and TRBJ2-1, with D perhaps assigned TRBD1 or TRBD2 (7 bases each). The sample was PBMCs, taken roughly 45 days after the first yellow fever vaccination. This receptor was identified in a man aged 18-30 years who received the YFV17D yellow fever vaccine. CDR3 DNA sequence: TGCGCCAGCAGCCCCCTGGGAGGGGGCGCGACCTACAATGAGCAGTTCTTC. It codes for CASSPLGGGATYNEQFF.